These T cell receptor beta chains were read from a single sample in a study of T-cell memory formation after mild COVID-19. TCRdb itself ran the 5' RACE reads through MiXCR, one entry per CDR3 protein. The sample has about 310,000 distinct CDR3 sequences; 15% to 20% are singletons. Material for sequencing was PBMCs or a T cell subset sorted from them (not recorded which). The origin of the receptors is a man younger than 35 who had mild COVID-19 (a few samples of this study predate the infection). Cell type and time point are not known. CDR3s include the opening cysteine and the closing phenylalanine or tryptophan. Fields, in order: CDR3 DNA, CDR3 protein, V gene, clone size, J gene, D gene. The D gene is left open where the match is weak. The size field is filled for only some rows; it gives once, few, many or a size class.

DNA: TGTGCCAGCGGGAGAGACAGGGGGAACACTGAAGCTTTCTTT; CDR3: CASGRDRGNTEAFF; V: TRBV6-5; size: few; J: TRBJ1-1; D: TRBD1
DNA: TGTGCCAGCAGAACTGGGAGGCCGGGGCGGCGTGGAAACACCATATATTTT; CDR3: CASRTGRPGRRGNTIYF; V: TRBV6-6; size: few; J: TRBJ1-3; D: .
DNA: TGTGCCAGCATCGGCCAGATCAATCAGCCCCAGCATTTT; CDR3: CASIGQINQPQHF; V: TRBV2; size: .; J: TRBJ1-5; D: .
DNA: TGCGCCAGCAGCCAGGGCGGGACGACGCAGTATTTT; CDR3: CASSQGGTTQYF; V: TRBV4-3; size: .; J: TRBJ2-3; D: .
DNA: TGCGCCAGCAGCCCCGGGTGGGAGTACAATGAGCAGTTCTTC; CDR3: CASSPGWEYNEQFF; V: TRBV4-1; size: few; J: TRBJ2-1; D: .
DNA: TGTGCCAGCAGCCAACTAGCGGGGGACAGCAATGAGCAGTTCTTC; CDR3: CASSQLAGDSNEQFF; V: TRBV7-9; size: once; J: TRBJ2-1; D: TRBD2
DNA: TGTGCCAGCATTAGGGGGGTCGGGGAGACCCAGTACTTC; CDR3: CASIRGVGETQYF; V: TRBV12-3/TRBV12-4; size: few; J: TRBJ2-5; D: .
DNA: TGCAGTGCTAGAATCCCGCGACAGGGGAACACTGAAGCTTTCTTT; CDR3: CSARIPRQGNTEAFF; V: TRBV20-1; size: once; J: TRBJ1-1; D: TRBD1
DNA: TGTGCCAGCAGCCAAGAGGGGCGTGGATATGGCTACACCTTC; CDR3: CASSQEGRGYGYTF; V: TRBV4-2; size: .; J: TRBJ1-2; D: .
DNA: TGTGCCAGCAGCCCGACGACAGGGGCGTACACCGGGGAGCTGTTTTTT; CDR3: CASSPTTGAYTGELFF; V: TRBV7-6; size: .; J: TRBJ2-2; D: TRBD1
DNA: TGTGCCAGCAGTTACGGGGGTAGGAACGGGGAGCTGTTTTTT; CDR3: CASSYGGRNGELFF; V: TRBV6-6; size: .; J: TRBJ2-2; D: .
DNA: TGTGCCAGCAGCATGCAAGAGACCCAGTACTTC; CDR3: CASSMQETQYF; V: TRBV7-9; size: few; J: TRBJ2-5; D: .
DNA: TGTGCCAGCAGCTTCGACAGGGGGCAGGAAGGCTACACCTTC; CDR3: CASSFDRGQEGYTF; V: TRBV5-5; size: .; J: TRBJ1-2; D: TRBD1
DNA: TGTGCCAGCAGTTACGCCGACAGGGGCCCTTTCTTT; CDR3: CASSYADRGPFF; V: TRBV6-5; size: .; J: TRBJ1-1; D: TRBD1
DNA: TGTGCCATCAGGGTTGGGGGACTAGCCCAGCACAATGAGCAGTTCTTC; CDR3: CAIRVGGLAQHNEQFF; V: TRBV10-3; size: many; J: TRBJ2-1; D: TRBD2
DNA: TGTGCCAGCAGTGAAGGGACAGGGGAGACCCAGTACTTC; CDR3: CASSEGTGETQYF; V: TRBV2; size: few; J: TRBJ2-5; D: TRBD1